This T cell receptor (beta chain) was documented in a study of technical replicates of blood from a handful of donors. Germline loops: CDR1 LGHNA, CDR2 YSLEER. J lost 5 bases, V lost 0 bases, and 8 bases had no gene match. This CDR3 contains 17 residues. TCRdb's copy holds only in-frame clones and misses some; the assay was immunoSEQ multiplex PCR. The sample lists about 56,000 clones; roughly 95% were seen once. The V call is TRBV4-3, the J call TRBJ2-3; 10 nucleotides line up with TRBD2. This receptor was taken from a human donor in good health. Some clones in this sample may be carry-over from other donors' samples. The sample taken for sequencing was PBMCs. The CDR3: CASSQEIAGGPRDTQYF. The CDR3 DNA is TGCGCCAGCAGCCAAGAAATAGCGGGGGGTCCACGAGATACGCAGTATTTT.